This record concerns one T cell receptor (beta chain) sequence. The antigen it recognizes is unknown. One base away there is no much larger clone; base qualities are not given. Preparation of the library involved the immunoSEQ multiplex PCR assay. DNA from the cultured, isolated CD4+ T cells was subjected to TCR beta CDR3 sequencing. The published analysis was carried out like this. Non-productive TCR sequences were removed, reads were trimmed to the CDR3 region, and CDR3s of at least 7 amino acids were retained. Antigen-specific clonotypes were identified with the MANAFEST web app by comparing expansion in peptide wells against reference cultures. Positive clones required FDR<0.05 expansion versus reference and all other wells, odds ratio above 5, and frequency above 0.1% in two replicate wells. Cross-reactive clonotypes were defined as significantly expanded in SARS-CoV-2 spike wells and in at least one common cold coronavirus spike condition. Using the stringdist R package, CDR3 similarity was measured by Levenshtein distance, and unrooted trees were constructed with ape in R 3.6.1. TCRdb limited this immuneACCESS table to in-frame rearrangements with V and J called. A share of clones is missing; checked studies link under half to unresolved V genes, and the rest is unexplained. The DNA was the basis for D and trimming; V, J and clone size are from that table. The sample contains roughly 41,000 clones, 65% to 75% of them found a single time. In total, the top ten clones hold roughly 16% of the sample.

The CDR3, from cysteine to phenylalanine, totals 16 residues. Only the CDR3 part of the read is kept: 48 bases, read in frame from the first base. Based on the germline V gene, the CDR1 and CDR2 sequences are KGHSH and LQKENI. Trimming removed 4 bases from V and 5 bases from J; the gene matches leave 12 bases unexplained. The data originate from a study of vaccination effects on CD4 cells after COVID-19 (dated 2022 in TCRdb). Broadly, across the study: Across the study, the median time from the second dose to post-vaccine sampling was 72 days (range 14 to 241). Altogether, roughly 10 COVID-19 convalescent patients and several SARS-CoV-2-naive healthy vaccine recipients made up the full study. SARS-CoV-2 spike-specific CD4+ TCR repertoires were compared before and after mRNA vaccination in COVID-19 convalescent patients and in infection-naive vaccine recipients. The Oncomine TCR Beta short-read assay on an Illumina iSeq 100 was used to sequence cultures from other donors in the study.

In the ViraFEST assay, PBMC were stimulated with viral peptide pools, and TCR sequencing was then used to find antigen-specific CD4+ T cell clonotypes based on their expansion. After about 10 days of culture, CD4+ T cells were isolated with the EasySep CD4+ T cell isolation kit. Each participant got two doses of an mRNA SARS-CoV-2 vaccine, either BNT162b2 or mRNA-1273. None of the healthy vaccine recipients had a prior SARS-CoV-2 infection, which was confirmed by nucleocapsid antibody tests that came back negative both before and after vaccination. A few million PBMC per well were cultured with about 10 ug/ml peptides in IMDM containing around 4.6% human AB serum, 8.5 to 10 IU/ml IL-2 and gentamicin. On days 3 and 7, half of the culture medium was replaced with fresh IL-2-containing medium. Unless noted otherwise, every peptide stimulation condition was cultured in triplicate wells. Using Ficoll-Paque Plus gradient centrifugation, PBMC were separated from whole blood and then either used fresh or cryopreserved at -140C. The overlapping peptide pools covered the spike proteins of SARS-CoV-2 as well as those of the common cold coronaviruses HCoV-NL63, HCoV-OC43 and HCoV-229E. Genomic DNA was extracted from cultured CD4+ T cells with the QIAamp micro DNA kit.

Points the paper makes about the study in general: In healthy vaccine recipients, vaccine-induced clones were almost all SARS-CoV-2 mono-reactive, with only 1 of 255 cross-reactive with common cold coronaviruses. At late post-vaccination timepoints, both infection-induced and vaccine-induced clones showed marked clonal contraction, consistent with waning T cell responses. Only a small number of convalescent patients were included, and no early post-infection timepoints were available, which limited the study.

This specimen was CD4+ T cells from PBMCs cultured with HCoV-OC43 spike peptides, taken after COVID-19 vaccination. The sample's cell subset or site, from its label and the paper: HCoV-OC43 spike overlapping peptide pool stimulation. The V and J segments used are TRBV18 and TRBJ2-7; 9 middle bases align to TRBD1. The sequence was obtained from a human donor who received a COVID-19 vaccine. The DNA is as follows: TGTGCCAGCTCACAGTCATCGGGACAGGGTCTGAACGAGCAGTACTTC. It codes for CASSQSSGQGLNEQYF.